Given below is one T cell receptor (beta chain) in context. Its antigen remains undetermined. The record has no base qualities; no much larger clone is one base away. This specimen includes other DNA sequences encoding the same CDR3. This entry belongs to a study of blood T cell repertoires in COVID-19 (dated by TCRdb to the early 2020s). Notes on the research overall: Samples covering the acute and convalescent phases of COVID-19 were provided by collaborators in the United States, Italy and Spain. The material from the prospective study consisted of cDNA or gDNA derived from T cells, B-cell-depleted T cells, or PBMCs. The dataset comprised deeply sampled blood TCRbeta repertoires from subjects exposed to, actively infected with, or recovered from COVID-19. The repertoires were released in a freely available public database meant as a resource for research on the immune response to SARS-CoV-2. Samples came from the ongoing ImmuneRACE study (first 160 participants) plus 1,254 subjects from 6 global collaborators. Nearly every sample came with metadata listing a de-identified subject ID, COVID-19 status, age in years and sex. HLA class I and class II types, where available, came from metadata supplied by the sample provider rather than from assay-based typing. Summary of the overall study and its limitations: The amount of clinical and demographic metadata varied by source and participant and was provided uncurated.

Cut back by 0 bases and 6 bases, the V and J ends lie 18 bases apart. The CDR3 has 16 amino acids, counting the end cysteine and phenylalanine. The only DNA kept is the CDR3, 48 bases in frame from the first base. Taken from the germline V gene (reference sequence), the CDR1 and CDR2 loops are LGHDT and YNNKEL. Collaborating institutions collected whole blood in K2EDTA tubes following their own protocols. Collaborator samples were shipped for TCRbeta analysis as frozen whole blood, isolated PBMCs, or DNA extracted from either sample type. TCRbeta CDR3 regions were amplified from genomic DNA by means of the immunoSEQ Assay, a bias-controlled multiplex PCR. The authors' pipeline ran thus. Nucleated cell counts per sample were estimated from amplification of reference gene primers within the assay. To quantify the absolute abundance of each unique TCRbeta CDR3 rearrangement, sequence reads were collapsed and filtered. For each sample, productive Simpson clonality was calculated as the square root of Simpson's diversity index over productive rearrangements. TCRdb obtained this table from immuneACCESS and retained in-frame rearrangements with V and J assigned. These tables miss some clones; where compared with another copy, unresolved V genes account for less than half of the shortfall, and the remainder is unexplained. V, J and clone size are those of that table, while D and trimming were read from the DNA. The sample includes approximately 100,000 clones, with around four fifths observed a single time. About 20% of the sample is in the top ten clones.

Material for sequencing was peripheral blood. The TCR was taken from a woman aged 60-75 years with acute or convalescent COVID-19. The receptor chain draws on TRBV3-1 (or the pseudogene TRBV3-2) and TRBJ2-7, with no reliable assignment of the D segment. For the CDR3, the sequence is CASSQESSYLRGEQYF. The DNA sequence is as follows: TGTGCCAGCAGCCAAGAGAGCAGCTACCTTCGCGGCGAGCAGTACTTC.